This TCR beta chain was found in a study of shared clonotypes between healthy human individuals. This CDR3 has 14 residues. Germline lookup yields CDR1 SNHLY and CDR2 FYNNEI. The ends were cut back, 5 bases at V and 1 base at J, with 11 bases in the middle. The method was immunoSEQ multiplex PCR; TCRdb's version includes in-frame clones alone and lacks a portion of them. This sample has roughly 720,000 clones, with about 90% found just once. The chain couples TRBV2 to TRBJ1-1; the D is unclear. The sequence came from a man aged 18 to 29 in good health. Some clones in this sample may be carry-over from other donors' samples. The sample consisted of memory CD8+ T cells from PBMCs. The subset is: CD45RO+ cells pooled with CCR7-negative TemRA cells. CDR3 residues: CASSKSARNTEAFF. CDR3 nucleotides: TGTGCCAGCAGTAAGTCGGCCAGGAACACTGAAGCTTTCTTT.